These 20 T cell receptor beta chains were all obtained from the same sample, sequenced in a study of T cells in Graves' hyperthyroidism and ophthalmopathy. Amplified regions were TCR beta CDR3 sequences from RNA transcripts. HTBI primers drove first-round RT-PCR of the TCR CDR3. One entry per CDR3 protein results from TCRdb running MiXCR on the multiplex PCR reads. The sample lists about 270,000 distinct CDR3 sequences, about 20% occurring once. Sequencing was carried out using blood. The receptors were sampled from a man younger than 45 with Graves' ophthalmopathy.

As concerns this clonotype: An end of the junction does not agree with germline; a read error may underlie this. V usage is TRBV19 and J usage is TRBJ2-4; either TRBD1 or TRBD2 may supply D (5 bases each). The CDR3 runs to 14 residues. Per germline, CDR1 LNHDA and CDR2 SQIVND (reference sequence). The CDR3 loop is CATSNRGANRIRHF. The CDR3 DNA follows: TGTGCCACCTCGAATCGAGGGGCTAATAGAATTCGGCACTTC. The entire variable domain, with the rest obtained from reference TRBV19 and TRBJ2-4, is as follows: DGGITQSPKYLFRKEGQNVTLSCEQNLNHDAMYWYRQDPGQGLRLIYYSQIVNDFQKGDIAEGYSVSREKKESFPLTVTSAQKNPTAFYLCATSNRGANRIRHFGAGTRLSVL.

This clonotype came up many times. The chain joins TRBV6-1 to TRBJ1-2; D ambiguous. Per germline, CDR1 MNHNS and CDR2 SASEGT. This CDR3 comprises 15 residues. The V end was cut by 5 bases, the J end by 4 bases, with 17 bases between. DNA of the CDR3: TGTGCCAGCAGTAGGACGGCTTCGGGTTCCTATGGCTACACCTTC. Translated, it gives CASSRTASGSYGYTF.

In its sample, this clonotype was seen a few times. The chain carries TRBV5-1 and TRBJ2-7, with D hard to call. Germline CDR1 and CDR2: SGHRS and YFSETQ. Trimming left V 4 bases short and J 5 bases short, with 19 bases between. The CDR3 is 15 amino acids. CDR3 loop: CASSATSIRSDEQYF. CDR3 nucleotides: TGCGCCAGCAGCGCTACCAGCATTCGGTCGGACGAGCAGTACTTC.

This clonotype was detected only a few times. The chain links TRBV6-1 to TRBJ2-7, with D possibly being TRBD1 or TRBD2 (5 bases each). This CDR3 comprises 14 residues. The ends were cut back, 3 bases at V and 2 bases at J, with 11 bases in the middle. CDR1 is MNHNS, CDR2 SASEGT, per germline. The CDR3, as DNA: TGTGCCAGCAGTGATTGGGGGAAAGCCTACGAGCAGTACTTC. It codes for CASSDWGKAYEQYF.

This clonotype occurred a few times. V usage is TRBV6-1 and J usage is TRBJ1-2, with a weak D call TRBD1 (6 bases). V gave up 7 bases and J gave up 5 bases, with 26 bases separating them. The CDR3 sequence is 17 residues long. Germline-derived CDR1 and CDR2 are MNHNS and SASEGT. The CDR3 DNA reads as TGTGCCAGCACTAGCTTTTTGGGGGCCAGGAGAGAGTATGGCTACACCTTC. This codes for CASTSFLGARREYGYTF.

V is TRBV19 and J is TRBJ2-1, with 11 bases that match TRBD2. CDR3 length: 15 amino acids. Germline V lookup: CDR1 LNHDA, CDR2 SQIVND (reference sequence). After removal of 3 bases from V and 5 bases from J, the junction contained 3 bases not matched to a gene. The CDR3 DNA reads TGTGCCAGTAGTATCAGACTAGCGGGAAACAATGAGCAGTTCTTC. This gives the protein CASSIRLAGNNEQFF.

This clonotype was picked up a small number of times. This chain connects TRBV6-1 to TRBJ1-1, with D possibly matching TRBD1 (5 bases). The germline gives CDR1 MNHNS, CDR2 SASEGT. V was pared by 5 bases and J by 5 bases, with 21 bases between. CDR3 length: 16 residues. CDR3 DNA sequence: TGTGCCAGCAGTCTTGGGCTGGGGGACCTGGGAACTGAAGCTTTCTTT. This codes for CASSLGLGDLGTEAFF.

There are a few counts of this clonotype. This chain connects TRBV20-1 to TRBJ2-2, with TRBD2 identical over 10 bases. Trimming at V came to 0 bases and at J to 5 bases, leaving 9 bases not matched to a gene. Germline CDR1 reads DFQATT; CDR2 reads SNEGSKA (reference sequence). This CDR3 comprises 17 residues. CDR3 sequence: CSARDRLAGVGTGELFF. The CDR3 coding sequence is TGCAGTGCTAGAGATCGCCTAGCGGGAGTAGGGACCGGGGAGCTGTTTTTT.

This clonotype was counted only a few times. V gene TRBV10-3 combines with J gene TRBJ2-7; a possible D gene is TRBD2 (5 bases). Germline V gene lookup returns CDR1 ENHRY and CDR2 SYGVKD. The length of the CDR3 is 13 residues. With 10 bases removed from V and 5 bases from J, the gap between germline ends came to 18 bases. The CDR3 DNA is TGTGCCACCGGCACGGGATCGGGGAACGAGCAGTACTTC. This translates into CATGTGSGNEQYF.

The rearrangement joins TRBV6-2 or TRBV6-3 to TRBJ1-1; 7 bases map to TRBD1. Trimming took 4 bases from V and 1 from J; bases not matched to a gene: 6. Germline CDR1 MNHEY, CDR2 SVGEGT. The CDR3 length is 15 residues. CDR3: CASSFVTGKNTEAFF. The DNA for the CDR3 is TGTGCCAGCAGTTTCGTGACAGGGAAGAACACTGAAGCTTTCTTT.

The sample holds many counts of this clonotype. The V call is TRBV2, the J call TRBJ1-1, with 8 positions matching TRBD1. The CDR3 sequence is 16 residues long. The V and J ends lost 6 bases and 0 bases, in that order; junction bases with no gene match: 9. Per germline, CDR1 SNHLY and CDR2 FYNNEI. The CDR3 loop reads CASRVTGGSMNTEAFF. The CDR3 nucleotides are TGTGCCAGCAGGGTAACAGGGGGGAGTATGAACACTGAAGCTTTCTTT.

The sample holds many counts of this clonotype. The V gene is TRBV3-1, the J gene TRBJ2-1, with TRBD1 identical over 12 bases. Germline CDR1 and CDR2: LGHDT and YNNKEL (reference sequence). There are 15 residues in the CDR3. With V trimmed by 3 bases and J by 6 bases, 3 bases remained unmatched. The CDR3 sequence: CASSHRDRGLNEQFF. The CDR3 region has the DNA TGTGCCAGCAGCCACCGGGACAGGGGGCTCAATGAGCAGTTCTTC.

The chain recombines TRBV3-1 with TRBJ2-7, with D possibly being TRBD1 (5 bases). This CDR3 comprises 15 residues. CDR1 LGHDT and CDR2 YNNKEL come from the germline V gene (reference sequence). Trimming removed 1 base from V and 4 bases from J, with 14 bases in between. The CDR3 sequence is CASSQAQGKGYEQYF. The CDR3 DNA reads as TGTGCCAGCAGCCAAGCCCAGGGTAAGGGTTACGAGCAGTACTTC.

The chain carries TRBV13 and TRBJ1-1; no firm D call. The germline gives CDR1 PRHDT, CDR2 FYEKMQ (reference sequence). This CDR3 is built from 13 residues. V lost 3 bases, J lost 2 bases, and 7 bases lay in between. CDR3 in DNA: TGTGCCAGCAGCTTCGTGAGAAACACTGAAGCTTTCTTT. This codes for CASSFVRNTEAFF.

The V call is TRBV28, the J call TRBJ2-3; possible D gene TRBD2, 5 bases. V dropped 5 bases and J dropped 0 bases, with 15 bases sitting between them. Per the germline V gene, CDR1 is MDHEN and CDR2 is SYDVKM. This CDR3 is 16 amino acids long. This CDR3 reads CASSPPSGISTDTQYF. CDR3 DNA: TGTGCCAGCAGTCCCCCCTCCGGGATTAGCACAGATACGCAGTATTTT.

V is TRBV7-9 and J is TRBJ1-4, with D unclear. Per germline, CDR1 SEHNR and CDR2 FQNEAQ (reference sequence). V lost 0 bases, J lost 7 bases, and 18 bases lay in between. CDR3 length: 17 amino acids. The CDR3 sequence is CASSLALGAGKGEKLFF. The CDR3 nucleotides read TGTGCCAGCAGCTTAGCCTTGGGAGCTGGTAAGGGTGAAAAACTGTTTTTT.

This clonotype was seen at least ten times. The chain is built from TRBV2 and TRBJ2-1; 9 positions match TRBD2. Per the germline V gene, CDR1 is SNHLY and CDR2 is FYNNEI. This CDR3 comprises 16 residues. V dropped 6 bases and J dropped 5; count of bases not matched to a gene: 11. In DNA form, the CDR3 reads TGTGCCAGCAGGGTTCTGAGCGGGAGGATCAACAATGAGCAGTTCTTC. Its protein product is CASRVLSGRINNEQFF.

Only a few counts were recorded for this clonotype. CDR3 amino acids: CASSSSDSKNIQYF. The CDR3 DNA reads TGCGCCAGCAGCTCTAGCGACTCCAAAAACATTCAGTACTTC. The gene calls are TRBV10-1 and TRBJ2-4, with a weak D call TRBD2 (6 bases). Trimming removed 6 bases at V and 2 bases at J, with 11 bases between. The CDR3 extends over 14 amino acids. The germline CDR1 and CDR2 sequences are WNHNN and SYGVQD (reference sequence).

This clonotype came up many times. The rearrangement uses TRBV28 and TRBJ1-1; possibly TRBD1 for D (6 bases). Trimming removed 10 bases from V and 7 bases from J, with 10 bases in between. Germline V gene sequence: CDR1 MDHEN, CDR2 SYDVKM. The CDR3 length is 10 residues. In DNA form, the CDR3 reads TGTGCCACAACCAGGGGTGAAGCTTTCTTT. Translation gives CATTRGEAFF.

This clonotype was seen more than once but under ten times. The genes are TRBV5-8 and TRBJ1-5, with 10 bases that match TRBD1. Unmatched junction bases numbered 5, after V lost 4 bases and J lost 4 bases. The V gene's germline CDR1 is SGHTS and CDR2 YDEGEE. This CDR3 spans 15 amino acids. CDR3 sequence: CASSQGQGGNQPQHF. The CDR3 region has the DNA TGTGCCAGCAGCCAAGGACAGGGGGGTAATCAGCCCCAGCATTTT.